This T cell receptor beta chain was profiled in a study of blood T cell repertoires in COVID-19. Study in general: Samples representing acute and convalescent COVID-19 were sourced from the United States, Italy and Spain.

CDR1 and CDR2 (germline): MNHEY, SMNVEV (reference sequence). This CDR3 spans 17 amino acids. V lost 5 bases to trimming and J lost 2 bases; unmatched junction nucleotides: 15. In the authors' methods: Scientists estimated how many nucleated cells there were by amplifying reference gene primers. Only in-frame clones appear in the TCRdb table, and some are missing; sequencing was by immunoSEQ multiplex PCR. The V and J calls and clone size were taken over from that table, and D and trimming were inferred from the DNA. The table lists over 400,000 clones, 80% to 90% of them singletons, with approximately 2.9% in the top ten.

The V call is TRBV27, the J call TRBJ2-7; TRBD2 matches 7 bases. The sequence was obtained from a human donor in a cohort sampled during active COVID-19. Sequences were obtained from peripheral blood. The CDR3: CASSPSLIQRDTYEQYF. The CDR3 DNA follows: TGTGCCAGCAGTCCATCTCTGATCCAGCGGGATACCTACGAGCAGTACTTC.